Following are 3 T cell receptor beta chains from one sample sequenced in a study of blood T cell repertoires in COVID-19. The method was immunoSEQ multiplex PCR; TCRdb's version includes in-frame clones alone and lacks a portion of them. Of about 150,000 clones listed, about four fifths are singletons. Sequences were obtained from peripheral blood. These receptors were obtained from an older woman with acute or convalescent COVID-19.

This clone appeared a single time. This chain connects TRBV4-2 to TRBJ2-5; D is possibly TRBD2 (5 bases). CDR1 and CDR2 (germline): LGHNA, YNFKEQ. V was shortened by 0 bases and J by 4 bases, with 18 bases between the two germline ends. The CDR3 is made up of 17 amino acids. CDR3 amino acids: CASSQDQFSGLPETQYF. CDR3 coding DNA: TGTGCCAGCAGCCAAGACCAGTTTTCGGGGTTGCCAGAGACCCAGTACTTC.

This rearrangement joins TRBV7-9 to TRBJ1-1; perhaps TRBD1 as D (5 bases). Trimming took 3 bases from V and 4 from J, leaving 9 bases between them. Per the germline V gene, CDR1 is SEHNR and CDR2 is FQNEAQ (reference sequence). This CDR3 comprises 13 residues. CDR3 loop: CASSFAGPTEAFF. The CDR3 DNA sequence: TGTGCCAGCAGCTTCGCGGGGCCCACTGAAGCTTTCTTT.

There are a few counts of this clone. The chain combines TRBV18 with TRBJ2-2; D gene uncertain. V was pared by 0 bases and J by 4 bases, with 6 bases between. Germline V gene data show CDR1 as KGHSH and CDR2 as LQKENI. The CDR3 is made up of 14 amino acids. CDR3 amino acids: CASSPPSRTGELFF. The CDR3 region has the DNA TGTGCCAGCTCACCACCAAGCCGCACCGGGGAGCTGTTTTTT. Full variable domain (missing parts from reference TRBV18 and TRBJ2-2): NAGVMQNPRHLVRRRGQEARLRCSPMKGHSHVYWYRQLPEEGLKFMVYLQKENIIDESGMPKERFSAEFPKEGPSILRIQQVVRGDSAAYFCASSPPSRTGELFFGEGSRLTVL.